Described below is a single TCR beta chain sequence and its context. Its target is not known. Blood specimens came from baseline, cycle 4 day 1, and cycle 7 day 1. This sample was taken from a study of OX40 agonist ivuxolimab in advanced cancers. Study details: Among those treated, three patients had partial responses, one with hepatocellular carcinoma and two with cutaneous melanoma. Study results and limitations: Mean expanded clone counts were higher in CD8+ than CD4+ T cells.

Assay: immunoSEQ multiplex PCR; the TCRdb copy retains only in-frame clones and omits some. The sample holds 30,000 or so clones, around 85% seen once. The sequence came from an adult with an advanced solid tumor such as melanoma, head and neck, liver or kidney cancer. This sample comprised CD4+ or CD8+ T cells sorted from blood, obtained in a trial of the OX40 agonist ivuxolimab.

CDR3 DNA: TGCGCCAGCAGTTTCCGGGTGGGGAACAGAGCGGGAGATACGCAGTATTTT. Amino acid sequence: CASSFRVGNRAGDTQYF. This chain joins TRBV5-1 and TRBJ2-3; D is perhaps TRBD2 (6 bases). V dropped 5 bases and J dropped 5 bases, with 24 bases sitting between them. From germline, CDR1 is SGHRS and CDR2 YFSETQ. The CDR3 is made up of 17 amino acids. Variable domain in full (rest from reference TRBV5-1 and TRBJ2-3): KAGVTQTPRYLIKTRGQQVTLSCSPISGHRSVSWYQQTPGQGLQFLFEYFSETQRNKGNFPGRFSGRQFSNSRSEMNVSTLELGDSALYLCASSFRVGNRAGDTQYFGPGTRLTVL.